This entry concerns a single T cell receptor (beta chain). The antigen is unknown. Germline loops: CDR1 SEHNR, CDR2 FQNEAQ (reference sequence). Trimming cost V 5 bases and J 0 bases, with 14 bases left between them. The CDR3 length is 15 residues. A multiplex PCR was run with 60 Vbeta primers and 13 Jbeta primers. TCRdb's copy holds only in-frame clones and misses some; the assay was immunoSEQ multiplex PCR. The table includes about 130,000 clones, roughly 79% detected once. These data belong to a study of cytomegalovirus exposure and HLA in healthy donors. General study findings and limits: Presence/absence analyses rested on an assumption that sequencing depth was roughly uniform across donors. Later on, an analysis tied 15,000 to 20,000 TCR beta sequences to HLA alleles at 0.05 false discovery rate. Highly shared variants forming one cluster were likely a sequencing artifact.

The chain employs TRBV7-9 and TRBJ2-7; D perhaps matches TRBD1 (6 bases). This clonotype was obtained from a woman aged 45-60 years in good health and CMV-seronegative. The sequencing sample was made of PBMCs. In DNA, the CDR3 is TGTGCCAGCAGCCCGCGGACAGTTAGCTCCTACGAGCAGTACTTC. It specifies CASSPRTVSSYEQYF.